Listed below are T cell receptor beta chains from one sample, sequenced in a study of cytomegalovirus exposure and HLA in healthy donors. Using immunoSEQ multiplex PCR, the repertoire was profiled, and TCRdb retains in-frame clones only, with some absent. The table shows tens of thousands of clones, with approximately 76% occurring only once. Specimen: PBMCs. These receptors were taken from a woman aged 25 to 45 in good health and CMV-seropositive. The CDR3 runs from the conserved cysteine through the conserved F or W. A D gene is named only where the DNA matches it firmly. The size entry is marked missing in some rows and otherwise reads once, few, many or a size class.

TRBJ1-1 few TRBV5-4 . CASSLSTYNTEAFF TGTGCCAGCAGCTTGTCCACATATAACACTGAAGCTTTCTTT
TRBJ2-5 . TRBV5-1 TRBD1 CASSLGGTGQETQYF TGCGCCAGCAGCTTGGGCGGGACAGGGCAAGAGACCCAGTACTTC
TRBJ2-7 . TRBV12-5 . CASGNLEGYEQYF TGTGCTAGTGGAAACTTGGAGGGCTACGAGCAGTACTTC
TRBJ2-5 . TRBV10-2 TRBD1 CASSELGSDRGEETQYF TGCGCCAGCAGTGAGTTGGGGTCTGACAGGGGCGAAGAGACCCAGTACTTC
TRBJ2-3 . TRBV28 . CASSFAGYLLTDTQYF TGTGCCAGCAGTTTTGCGGGGTATTTACTTACAGATACGCAGTATTTT
TRBJ1-4 few TRBV14 . CASSRLLYEKLFF TGTGCCAGCAGCCGACTACTATATGAAAAACTGTTTTTT
TRBJ2-5 once TRBV7-9 . CASGDWSLQETQYF TGTGCCAGCGGAGACTGGAGCCTCCAAGAGACCCAGTACTTC
TRBJ2-3 . TRBV6-1 . CASSETNVADYTDTQYF TGTGCCAGCAGTGAAACCAACGTAGCGGACTACACAGATACGCAGTATTTT
TRBJ1-5 . TRBV28 . CASSLFGRSNQPQHF TGTGCCAGCAGTTTATTCGGCAGGAGCAATCAGCCCCAGCATTTT
TRBJ2-5 . TRBV18 TRBD2 CASSPGLAGGETQYF TGTGCCAGCTCACCAGGACTAGCGGGAGGAGAGACCCAGTACTTC
TRBJ2-7 . TRBV11-2 TRBD2 CASSPISRGGTPYEQYF TGTGCCAGCAGCCCTATCAGTCGGGGGGGAACCCCCTACGAGCAGTACTTC
TRBJ2-5 few TRBV12-5 . CASLKGGRRGETQYF TGTGCTAGCCTCAAAGGGGGACGGCGAGGCGAGACCCAGTACTTC
TRBJ2-5 . TRBV28 TRBD2 CASRLSGGVLRTQYF TGTGCCAGCAGACTTAGCGGGGGGGTCCTCCGAACCCAGTACTTC
TRBJ2-7 . TRBV7-9 TRBD2 CASSLAGGGTYEQYF TGTGCCAGCAGCTTAGCGGGGGGGGGAACCTACGAGCAGTACTTC
TRBJ1-1 . TRBV19 . CASTTGNTEAFF TGTGCCAGTACTACAGGGAACACTGAAGCTTTCTTT
TRBJ1-3 . TRBV29-1 . CSVAGISGNTIYF TGCAGCGTTGCCGGGATCTCTGGAAACACCATATATTTT
TRBJ2-7 . TRBV5-1 . CASSTGTPSSYEQYF TGCGCCAGCAGCACCGGGACACCGAGCTCCTACGAGCAGTACTTC
TRBJ2-2 . TRBV15 TRBD1 CATRRGSGTGDTGELFF TGTGCCACCCGCAGGGGGTCCGGGACAGGGGACACCGGGGAGCTGTTTTTT
TRBJ1-1 . TRBV6-1 TRBD1 CASSERQGDTEAFF TGTGCCAGCAGTGAGCGACAGGGAGACACTGAAGCTTTCTTT
TRBJ1-5 . TRBV28 . CASGTESIRPQHF TGTGCCAGCGGTACAGAGAGTATCAGGCCCCAGCATTTT
TRBJ1-1 . TRBV11-2 . CASSSGLEITEAFF TGTGCCAGCAGCTCAGGACTGGAGATCACTGAAGCTTTCTTT
TRBJ2-7 . TRBV2 . CASSVWEEQYF TGTGCCAGCAGTGTTTGGGAGGAGCAGTACTTC